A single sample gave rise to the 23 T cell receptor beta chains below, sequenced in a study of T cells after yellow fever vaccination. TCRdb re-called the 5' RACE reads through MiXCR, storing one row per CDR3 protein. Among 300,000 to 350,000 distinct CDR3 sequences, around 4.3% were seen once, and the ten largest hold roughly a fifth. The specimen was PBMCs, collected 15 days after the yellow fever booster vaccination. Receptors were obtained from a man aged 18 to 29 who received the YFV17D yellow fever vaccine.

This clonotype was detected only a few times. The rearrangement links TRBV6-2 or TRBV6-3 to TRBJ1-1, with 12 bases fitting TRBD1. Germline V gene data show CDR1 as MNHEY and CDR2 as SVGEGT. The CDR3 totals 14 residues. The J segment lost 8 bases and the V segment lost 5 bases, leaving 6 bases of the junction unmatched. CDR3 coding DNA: TGTGCCAGCAGTACCGGGACAGGGGGCGCAGAAGCTTTCTTT. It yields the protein CASSTGTGGAEAFF.

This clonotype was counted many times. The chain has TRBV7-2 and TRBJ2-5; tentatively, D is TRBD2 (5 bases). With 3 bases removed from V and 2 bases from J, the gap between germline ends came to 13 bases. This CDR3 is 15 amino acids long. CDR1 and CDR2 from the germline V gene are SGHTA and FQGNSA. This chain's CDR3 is CASSLVRRGQETQYF. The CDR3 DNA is TGTGCCAGCAGCTTGGTCAGACGGGGACAAGAGACCCAGTACTTC.

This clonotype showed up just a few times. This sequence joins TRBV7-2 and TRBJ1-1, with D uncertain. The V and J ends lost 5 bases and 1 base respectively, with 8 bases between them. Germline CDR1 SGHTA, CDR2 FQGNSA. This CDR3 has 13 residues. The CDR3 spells CASSPNSNTEAFF. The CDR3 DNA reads TGTGCCAGCAGCCCTAACTCGAACACTGAAGCTTTCTTT.

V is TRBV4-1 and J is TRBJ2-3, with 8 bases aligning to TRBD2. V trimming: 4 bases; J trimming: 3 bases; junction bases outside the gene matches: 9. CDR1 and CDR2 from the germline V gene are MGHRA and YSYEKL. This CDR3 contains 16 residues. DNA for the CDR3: TGCGCCAGCAGCCCCCCCCGGGGGGGGGCGACAGATACGCAGTATTTT. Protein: CASSPPRGGATDTQYF.

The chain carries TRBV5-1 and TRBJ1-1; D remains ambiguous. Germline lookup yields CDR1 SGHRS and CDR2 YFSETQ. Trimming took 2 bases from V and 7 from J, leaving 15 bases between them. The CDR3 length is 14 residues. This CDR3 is CASSFGGPNLEAFF. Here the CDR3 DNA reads TGCGCCAGCAGCTTTGGAGGTCCGAATCTTGAAGCTTTCTTT.

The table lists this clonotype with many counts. Written as DNA, the CDR3 is TGCAGTGCTGTGGGGACTAGCGGGGCTCCGACGGATACGCAGTATTTT. The encoded protein is CSAVGTSGAPTDTQYF. This chain uses TRBV20-1 with TRBJ2-3; TRBD2 matches 13 bases. This CDR3 is built from 16 residues. Germline assignment: CDR1 DFQATT and CDR2 SNEGSKA (reference sequence). V was clipped by 5 bases and J by 6 bases; unmatched bases: 11.

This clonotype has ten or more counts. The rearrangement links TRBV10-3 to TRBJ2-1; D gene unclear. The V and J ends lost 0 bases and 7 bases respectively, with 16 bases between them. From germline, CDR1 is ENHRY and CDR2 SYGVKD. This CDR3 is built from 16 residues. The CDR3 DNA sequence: TGTGCCATCAGTGAGTCGATTTGGGTGGGTTTAAATGAGCAGTTCTTC. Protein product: CAISESIWVGLNEQFF.

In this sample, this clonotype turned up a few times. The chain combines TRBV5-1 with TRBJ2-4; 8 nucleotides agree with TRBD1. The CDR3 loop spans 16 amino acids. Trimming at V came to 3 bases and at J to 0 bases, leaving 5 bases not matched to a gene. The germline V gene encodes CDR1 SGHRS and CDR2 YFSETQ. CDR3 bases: TGCGCCAGCAGCTCCGGACAGGGAGGAGCCAAAAACATTCAGTACTTC. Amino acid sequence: CASSSGQGGAKNIQYF.

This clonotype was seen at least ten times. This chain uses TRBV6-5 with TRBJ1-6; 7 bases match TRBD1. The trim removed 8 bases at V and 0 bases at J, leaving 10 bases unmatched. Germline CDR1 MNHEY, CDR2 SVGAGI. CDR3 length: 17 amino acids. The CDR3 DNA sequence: TGTGCCAGCCGGAAGTGGGACAGCCGCTCCTATAATTCACCCCTCCACTTT. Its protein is CASRKWDSRSYNSPLHF.

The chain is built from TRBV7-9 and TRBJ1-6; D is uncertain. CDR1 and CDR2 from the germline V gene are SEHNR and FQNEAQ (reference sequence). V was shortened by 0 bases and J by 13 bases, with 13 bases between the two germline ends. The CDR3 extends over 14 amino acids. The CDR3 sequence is CASSLAVGMGPLHF. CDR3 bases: TGTGCCAGCAGCTTAGCGGTCGGGATGGGTCCCCTCCACTTT.

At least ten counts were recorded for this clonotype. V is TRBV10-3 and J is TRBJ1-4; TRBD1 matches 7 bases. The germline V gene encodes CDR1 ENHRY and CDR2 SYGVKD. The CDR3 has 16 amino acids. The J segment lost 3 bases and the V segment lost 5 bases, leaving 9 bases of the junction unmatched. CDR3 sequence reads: CAISLGQSPANEKLFF. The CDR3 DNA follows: TGTGCCATCAGTTTGGGACAGAGCCCTGCTAATGAAAAACTGTTTTTT.

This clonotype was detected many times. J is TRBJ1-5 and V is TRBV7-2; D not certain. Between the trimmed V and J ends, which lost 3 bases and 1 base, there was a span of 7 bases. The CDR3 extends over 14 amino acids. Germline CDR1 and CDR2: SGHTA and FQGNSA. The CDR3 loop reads CASSFAVSNQPQHF. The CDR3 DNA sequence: TGTGCCAGCAGCTTTGCAGTGAGCAATCAGCCCCAGCATTTT.

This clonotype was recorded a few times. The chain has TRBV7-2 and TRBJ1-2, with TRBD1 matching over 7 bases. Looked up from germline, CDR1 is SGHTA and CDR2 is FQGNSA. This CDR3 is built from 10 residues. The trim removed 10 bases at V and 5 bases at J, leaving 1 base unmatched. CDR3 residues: CAKQGYGYTF. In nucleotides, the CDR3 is TGTGCCAAACAGGGGTATGGCTACACCTTC.

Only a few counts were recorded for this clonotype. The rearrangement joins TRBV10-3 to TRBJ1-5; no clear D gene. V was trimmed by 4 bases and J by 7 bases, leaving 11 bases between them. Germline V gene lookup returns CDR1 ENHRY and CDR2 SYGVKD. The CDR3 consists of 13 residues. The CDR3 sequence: CAISAGGKQPQHF. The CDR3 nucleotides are TGTGCCATCAGTGCGGGAGGAAAGCAGCCCCAGCATTTT.

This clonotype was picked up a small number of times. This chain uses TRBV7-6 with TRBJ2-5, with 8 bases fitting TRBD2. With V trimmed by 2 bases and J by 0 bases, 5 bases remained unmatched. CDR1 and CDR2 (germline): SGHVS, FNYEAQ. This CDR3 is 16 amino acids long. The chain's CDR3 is CASSLSQRGYQETQYF. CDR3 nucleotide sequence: TGTGCCAGCAGCTTATCCCAGCGGGGGTACCAAGAGACCCAGTACTTC.

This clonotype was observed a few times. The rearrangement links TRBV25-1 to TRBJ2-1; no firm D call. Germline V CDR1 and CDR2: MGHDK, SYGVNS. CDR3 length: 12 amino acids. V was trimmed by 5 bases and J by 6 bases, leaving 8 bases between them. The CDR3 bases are TGTGCCAGCAGTTGGTTTTCCAATGAGCAGTTCTTC. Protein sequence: CASSWFSNEQFF.

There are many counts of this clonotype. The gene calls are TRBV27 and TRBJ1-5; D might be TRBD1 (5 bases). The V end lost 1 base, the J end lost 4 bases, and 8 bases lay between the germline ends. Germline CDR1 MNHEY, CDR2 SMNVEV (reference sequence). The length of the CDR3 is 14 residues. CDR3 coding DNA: TGTGCCAGCAGTTTATACGGGGGGAATCAGCCCCAGCATTTT. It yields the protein CASSLYGGNQPQHF.

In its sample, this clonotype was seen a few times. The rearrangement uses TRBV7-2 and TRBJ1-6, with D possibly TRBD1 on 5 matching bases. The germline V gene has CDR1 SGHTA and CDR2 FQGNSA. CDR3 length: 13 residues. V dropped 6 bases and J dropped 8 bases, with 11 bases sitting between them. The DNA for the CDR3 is TGTGCCAGCAGTCCAGGGTTCCATTCACCCCTCCACTTT. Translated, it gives CASSPGFHSPLHF.

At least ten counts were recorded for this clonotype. For the CDR3, the DNA is TGTGCCAGCAGGGAACAGGGGACCGTCAACACTGAAGCTTTCTTT. It translates to CASREQGTVNTEAFF. The chain links TRBV7-2 to TRBJ1-1, with 7 bases identical to TRBD1. This CDR3 spans 15 amino acids. J lost 2 bases, V lost 6 bases, and 9 bases had no gene match. Looked up from germline, CDR1 is SGHTA and CDR2 is FQGNSA.

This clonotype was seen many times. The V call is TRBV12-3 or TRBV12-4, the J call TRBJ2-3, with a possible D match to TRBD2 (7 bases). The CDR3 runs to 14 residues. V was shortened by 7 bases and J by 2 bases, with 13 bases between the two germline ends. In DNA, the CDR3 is TGTGCCAGCATAGGGGGACTACCCACAGATACGCAGTATTTT. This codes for CASIGGLPTDTQYF.

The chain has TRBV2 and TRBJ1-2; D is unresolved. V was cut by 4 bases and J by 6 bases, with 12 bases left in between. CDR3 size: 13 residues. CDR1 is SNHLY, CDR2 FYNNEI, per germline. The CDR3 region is CASSGLVLDGYTF. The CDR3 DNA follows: TGTGCCAGCAGTGGACTGGTGTTGGATGGCTACACCTTC.

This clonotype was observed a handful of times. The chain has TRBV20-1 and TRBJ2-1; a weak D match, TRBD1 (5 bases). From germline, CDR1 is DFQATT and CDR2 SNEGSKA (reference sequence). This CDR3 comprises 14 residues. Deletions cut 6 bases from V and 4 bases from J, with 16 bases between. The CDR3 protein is CSARTHLGYNEQFF. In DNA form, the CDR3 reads TGCAGTGCAAGGACACACCTCGGTTACAATGAGCAGTTCTTC.

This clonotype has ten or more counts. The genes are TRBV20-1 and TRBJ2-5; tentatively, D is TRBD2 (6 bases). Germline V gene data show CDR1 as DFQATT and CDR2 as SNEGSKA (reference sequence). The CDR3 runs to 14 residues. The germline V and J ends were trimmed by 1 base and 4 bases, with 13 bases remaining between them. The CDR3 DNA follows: TGCAGTGCTAGAGCCACATCAGCGGGAGAGACCCAGTACTTC. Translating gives CSARATSAGETQYF.